Following are 15 T cell receptor beta chains from one sample sequenced in a study of post-analysis software for immune sequencing data. Their target antigens are unknown. The authors incorporated unique molecular identifiers into the TCR beta cDNA libraries. TCRdb itself ran the PCR reads through MiXCR, one entry per CDR3 protein. The sample lists about 190,000 distinct CDR3 sequences; 25% to 35% were seen once. Notes on the study in general: When patients were compared with controls, a handful of TRBV segments were more frequent, TRBV5-6, TRBV5-1 and TRBV20-1 among them.

The sample was blood. All receptors come from a girl aged 2 to 17 with multiple sclerosis.

This clonotype has a count of ten or more. The J gene is TRBJ2-1, the V gene TRBV5-1; no definite D call. The CDR3 length is 11 residues. Per germline, CDR1 SGHRS and CDR2 YFSETQ. The germline V and J ends were trimmed by 4 bases and 5 bases, with 4 bases remaining between them. CDR3 coding DNA: TGCGCCAGCAGCAAAAACAATGAGCAGTTCTTC. It translates to CASSKNNEQFF.

This rearrangement joins TRBV29-1 to TRBJ2-4; 7 bases match TRBD1. The end of the DNA is better explained by TRBJ2-7, so the J call may be wrong. The CDR3 is made up of 13 amino acids. The germline gives CDR1 SQVTM, CDR2 ANQGSEA. The CDR3 DNA follows: TGCAGCGTTGGGTTAAGGGACAGCTACGAGCAGTACTTC. Its protein is CSVGLRDSYEQYF.

Remarks on this clonotype: A single base separates this from a much larger clone, so it may be a read error. Here the CDR3 reads CASSQHGGGEQFF. The CDR3 nucleotides read TGTGCCAGCAGCCAACATGGGGGCGGGGAGCAGTTCTTC. V is TRBV3-1 and J is TRBJ2-1; weak D call: TRBD1 (6 bases). CDR1 and CDR2 (germline): LGHDT, YNNKEL (reference sequence). V lost 2 bases and J lost 10, with 12 bases in between. The CDR3 is 13 residues long.

This chain joins TRBV5-6 and TRBJ2-5; D is unresolved. This CDR3 spans 13 amino acids. CDR1 and CDR2 from the germline V gene are SGHDT and YYEEEE. V lost 3 bases to trimming and J lost 11 bases, with 17 bases between them. CDR3 amino acids: CASSYYSSYKQYF. The CDR3 DNA sequence: TGTGCCAGCAGCTACTACAGCTCCTACAAGCAGTACTTC. Filled out from reference TRBV5-6 and TRBJ2-5, the complete variable domain reads DAGVTQSPTHLIKTRGQQVTLRCSPKSGHDTVSWYQQALGQGPQFIFQYYEEEERQRGNFPDRFSGHQFPNYSSELNVNALLLGDSALYLCASSYYSSYKQYFGPGTRLLVL.

About this clonotype: Germline and junction disagree at one end, which may indicate a read error. This chain links TRBV7-2 with TRBJ2-5; D ambiguous. CDR1 and CDR2 (germline): SGHTA, FQGNSA. This CDR3 has 16 amino acids. CDR3 protein: CVSSSGGRVERETQYF. The CDR3 region has the DNA TGTGTCAGCAGCTCCGGCGGACGGGTGGAGAGGGAGACCCAGTACTTC.

This clonotype was detected once. This may stem from a read error, because a much larger clone lies one nucleotide away. This chain connects TRBV5-1 to TRBJ2-1; D unclear. The length of the CDR3 is 11 residues. Germline-derived CDR1 and CDR2 are SGHRS and YFSETQ. V dropped 5 bases and J dropped 5 bases, with 5 bases sitting between them. The CDR3 DNA reads TGCGCCAGCAGGAGGCACAATGAGCAGTTCTTC. It yields the protein CASRRHNEQFF.

The chain recombines TRBV12-3 or TRBV12-4 with TRBJ2-1; D possibly corresponds to TRBD1 (7 bases). The germline V and J ends were trimmed by 6 bases and 7 bases, with 16 bases remaining between them. The CDR3 is 14 amino acids. CDR3 sequence reads: CASRLQGTGNEQFF. The CDR3, as DNA: TGTGCCAGCAGATTACAGGGGACTGGAAATGAGCAGTTCTTC.

V and J are TRBV14 and TRBJ2-3, with 8 bases matching TRBD2. Losses at the gene ends were 6 bases for V and 1 base for J; bases not matched to a gene: 3. Germline V gene lookup returns CDR1 SGHDN and CDR2 FVKESK. The CDR3 loop spans 14 amino acids. Here the CDR3 DNA reads TGTGCCAGCAGTCCGCGGGAGGGCACAGATACGCAGTATTTT. Amino acids: CASSPREGTDTQYF.

This clonotype appeared many times. The chain has TRBV20-1 and TRBJ2-7; 9 bases agree with TRBD1. This CDR3 spans 13 amino acids. The V and J ends lost 3 bases and 2 bases, in that order; junction bases with no gene match: 2. Germline V lookup: CDR1 DFQATT, CDR2 SNEGSKA (reference sequence). DNA for the CDR3: TGCAGTGCTAGGGGACAGGGACCCTACGAGCAGTACTTC. This encodes CSARGQGPYEQYF.

CDR3 DNA sequence: TGTGCCAGTAGTATCGGGACAGGGGGCGAGCAGTACTTC. It yields the protein CASSIGTGGEQYF. The chain couples TRBV19 to TRBJ2-4; 11 positions agree with TRBD1. The DNA end is more similar to TRBJ2-7, so the J call may be wrong. The CDR3 is 13 amino acids. Germline V gene data show CDR1 as LNHDA and CDR2 as SQIVND (reference sequence).

The chain recombines TRBV12-3 or TRBV12-4 with TRBJ2-1; 9 positions match TRBD2. The V segment lost 6 bases and the J segment 5 bases; nucleotides outside the gene matches: 5. This CDR3 has 14 amino acids. The CDR3: CASRGAGGNNEQFF. The CDR3 DNA sequence: TGTGCCAGCAGAGGGGCGGGGGGGAACAATGAGCAGTTCTTC.

Turning to this clonotype: Possible read error: a much larger clone is one base away. This rearrangement joins TRBV18 to TRBJ2-4; D is possibly TRBD2 (6 bases). The J call may not be correct, given that the DNA end is closer to TRBJ2-5. Germline loops: CDR1 KGHSH, CDR2 LQKENI. The CDR3 totals 13 residues. The CDR3 DNA reads TGTGCCGGCTCACCGGGGGTGGATGAGACCCAGTACTTC. The encoded protein is CAGSPGVDETQYF.

This clonotype was picked up a small number of times. The J gene is TRBJ2-1, the V gene TRBV13; 10 nucleotides agree with TRBD2. Trimming cost V 1 base and J 5 bases; bases outside gene matches: 8. Germline loops: CDR1 PRHDT, CDR2 FYEKMQ (reference sequence). The CDR3 contains 17 residues. The CDR3 nucleotides read TGTGCCAGCAGCTTAGAACCCGGACTAGCGGTCCACAATGAGCAGTTCTTC. As protein: CASSLEPGLAVHNEQFF.

The chain is built from TRBV9 and TRBJ2-4, with D unresolved. The ends were cut back, 0 bases at V and 0 bases at J, with 10 bases in the middle. The CDR3 is 16 amino acids. Germline CDR1 is SGDLS and CDR2 is YYNGEE. The CDR3 DNA reads as TGTGCCAGCAGCGTAGGTCCAGTACTAGCCAAAAACATTCAGTACTTC. This gives the protein CASSVGPVLAKNIQYF.

CDR3 in DNA: TGTGCCACCAGCAGGCCCATGGACAGGGGGAGCGGTGAGCAGTTCTTC. Translation: CATSRPMDRGSGEQFF. The chain recombines TRBV15 with TRBJ2-1, with 10 bases fitting TRBD1. This CDR3 has 16 amino acids. V lost 3 bases, J lost 9 bases, and 11 bases stayed unmatched. Looked up from germline, CDR1 is LNHNV and CDR2 is YYDKDF (reference sequence).